This T cell receptor beta chain was sequenced in a study of CD8 T cells in Susac syndrome. Random hexamers served to reverse transcribe roughly 0.45 to 1 ug RNA. Amplification of TCR beta CDR3 was carried out by immunoSEQ multiplex PCR, which covered 54 Vbeta and 13 Jbeta segments. TCRdb redid the calling of the immunoSEQ multiplex PCR reads with MiXCR, one entry per CDR3 protein. The table has approximately 190,000 distinct CDR3 sequences, about 95% seen once. Sequencing of TCR beta drew on CD8+ and CD4+ T cells from blood. Multiple sclerosis controls were treatment-naive patients with stable or active relapsing-remitting disease. TEMRA cells were enriched by FACS, and CD4+ and CD8+ T cells were negatively isolated. The sequence was obtained from a human donor with multiple sclerosis. Sequencing was carried out using CD4+ T cells from PBMCs.

The CDR3 loop reads CASSPRGRAGQPQHF. The CDR3 nucleotides read TGTGCCAGCAGCCCCCGCGGGAGGGCTGGTCAGCCCCAGCATTTT. The chain joins TRBV12-3 or TRBV12-4 to TRBJ1-5, with D hard to call. Deletions cut 6 bases from V and 6 bases from J, with 18 bases between. The CDR3 sequence is 15 residues long.